The clone carrying this T cell receptor (beta chain) was found a few times. These data come from a study of blood T cells in healthy people across ages. A J-beta primer mix and a sample-barcoded 5' primer were used in a second PCR of roughly 6 to 11 cycles. Each of the cDNA molecules was tagged by a template-switch adaptor with 12 random nucleotides. TCRdb fed the 5' RACE reads into MiXCR, producing one record per CDR3 protein. Of about 1,800,000 distinct CDR3 sequences listed, roughly 30% are singletons. The V gene lost 2 bases and the J gene lost 3 bases, with 13 bases spanning the gap. This CDR3 is built from 15 residues. Germline CDR1 is MNHEY and CDR2 is SMNVEV (reference sequence).

The sequence was collected from a woman aged 25 to 39 in good health. The specimen was blood. This sequence joins TRBV27 and TRBJ1-1; D not resolved. CDR3 protein: CASSLSLTGDTEAFF. In DNA, the CDR3 is TGTGCCAGCAGTTTAAGCCTGACCGGGGACACTGAAGCTTTCTTT.